This TCR beta chain stems from a study of blood T cell repertoires in COVID-19. Only in-frame clones appear in the TCRdb table, and some are missing; sequencing was by immunoSEQ multiplex PCR. The sample has 95,000 to 120,000 clones, about 80% seen once. The CDR3 length is 15 residues. The germline V and J ends were trimmed by 0 bases and 2 bases, with 10 bases remaining between them. CDR1 is SGHRS and CDR2 is YFSETQ in the germline V gene. This clone was recorded only once. Sample: peripheral blood. This sequence joins TRBV5-1 and TRBJ2-3; possibly TRBD2 for D (6 bases). The receptor comes from a woman between 40 and 55 years old with acute or convalescent COVID-19. The CDR3 loop reads CASSLGSGPTDTQYF. CDR3 DNA sequence: TGCGCCAGCAGCTTGGGTAGCGGACCCACAGATACGCAGTATTTT.